One sample yielded the 11 T cell receptor beta chains listed below, sequenced in a study of blood T cells in healthy people across ages. It was with a sample-barcoded 5' primer and a J-beta primer mix that a second PCR of about 6 to 11 cycles was run. TCRdb recomputed calls from the 5' RACE reads with MiXCR, one row per CDR3 protein. Of approximately 900,000 distinct CDR3 sequences in the sample, roughly 50% were seen once. The specimen sequenced was blood. The receptors come from a man aged 25-40 years in good health.

This clonotype was detected a few times. The gene calls are TRBV20-1 and TRBJ2-7; D remains ambiguous. Trimming shortened V by 0 bases and J by 3 bases, and 9 bases separated the two germline ends. The germline V gene has CDR1 DFQATT and CDR2 SNEGSKA (reference sequence). The CDR3 spans 13 residues. The CDR3 region is CSARDYSRYEQYF. CDR3 bases: TGCAGTGCTAGAGATTACAGTCGCTACGAGCAGTACTTC.

The rearrangement uses TRBV7-2 and TRBJ2-6, with 9 bases that match TRBD1. Germline values: CDR1 SGHTA, CDR2 FQGNSA. V dropped 6 bases and J dropped 0; count of bases not matched to a gene: 3. The CDR3 is made up of 16 amino acids. Here the CDR3 reads CASRRDRASGANVLTF. In nucleotides, the CDR3 is TGTGCCAGCAGACGGGACAGGGCCTCTGGGGCCAACGTCCTGACTTTC.

This clonotype was counted only a few times. The CDR3 DNA follows: TGCGCCAGCAGCCAAGACCGAGGACAGTCGGTCTCCCTCCACTTT. It translates to CASSQDRGQSVSLHF. The chain links TRBV4-3 to TRBJ1-6; TRBD1 is a possible D gene (6 bases). The germline V gene encodes CDR1 LGHNA and CDR2 YSLEER. Trimming cost V 0 bases and J 14 bases, with 17 bases left between them. This CDR3 spans 15 amino acids.

This chain links TRBV20-1 with TRBJ1-5; 9 bases are a match to TRBD1. J lost 6 bases, V lost 5 bases, and 8 bases had no gene match. The CDR3 totals 14 residues. Germline V gene sequence: CDR1 DFQATT, CDR2 SNEGSKA (reference sequence). CDR3 sequence (DNA): TGCAGTGCTGGGGGGGGGACAGGGTTTCAGCCCCAGCATTTT. Translation: CSAGGGTGFQPQHF.

A single count supports this clonotype. The chain recombines TRBV11-3 with TRBJ2-3; weak D call: TRBD2 (7 bases). CDR1 and CDR2 (germline): SGHNT, YENEEA. The CDR3 is made up of 19 amino acids. The V end was cut by 0 bases, the J end by 2 bases, with 21 bases between. The CDR3 region is CASSLDGGGPVSSTDTQYF. CDR3 DNA sequence: TGTGCCAGCAGCTTAGATGGGGGGGGCCCAGTTTCTTCCACAGATACGCAGTATTTT.

The chain combines TRBV19 with TRBJ1-2, with 8 bases fitting TRBD1. The trim removed 8 bases at V and 4 bases at J, leaving 9 bases unmatched. This CDR3 is 14 amino acids long. Germline CDR1 reads LNHDA; CDR2 reads SQIVND (reference sequence). The CDR3 sequence is CASSGQGRGYGYTF. The CDR3 nucleotides read TGTGCCAGTTCCGGACAGGGCCGAGGCTATGGCTACACCTTC.

The chain uses TRBV21-1 and TRBJ2-3. TRBV21-1 is assigned pseudogene status. This CDR3 is built from 15 residues. The CDR3 spells CASSKAAARTDTQYF. The CDR3, as DNA: TGTGCCAGCAGCAAAGCGGCAGCCCGCACAGATACGCAGTATTTT.

Worth noting for this clonotype: One junction end does not reproduce the germline sequence, and a read error may be involved. The chain carries TRBV7-7 and TRBJ1-5; the D is unclear. Germline V gene data show CDR1 as SSHAT and CDR2 as FNYEAQ (reference sequence). The CDR3 loop spans 17 amino acids. The CDR3 loop is CASSLCRVEGSNQPQHF. The DNA for the CDR3 is TGTGCTAGCAGCTTATGTCGTGTAGAAGGGAGCAATCAGCCCCAGCATTTT.

The chain links TRBV3-1 to TRBJ2-3, with a weak D call TRBD2 (6 bases). Germline assignment: CDR1 LGHDT and CDR2 YNNKEL (reference sequence). The V end lost 1 base, the J end lost 0 bases, and 11 bases lay between the germline ends. The CDR3 has 16 residues. The CDR3 DNA reads TGTGCCAGCAGCCAAGGGGGCGGGACTAGCACAGATACGCAGTATTTT. This sequence encodes CASSQGGGTSTDTQYF.

The genes are TRBV7-3 and TRBJ2-1, with TRBD1 as a possible D gene (8 bases). Per germline, CDR1 SGHTA and CDR2 FQGTGA. The CDR3 extends over 18 amino acids. With 4 bases removed from V and 6 bases from J, the gap between germline ends came to 25 bases. DNA of the CDR3: TGTGCCAGCAGCTCATACCGGACAGGGAGAAGGGGGGGCAATGAGCAGTTCTTC. Translation gives CASSSYRTGRRGGNEQFF.

This clonotype has more than one count but fewer than ten. The rearrangement links TRBV4-1 to TRBJ2-7, with TRBD2 matching over 11 bases. This CDR3 is built from 17 residues. Losses at the gene ends were 0 bases for V and 3 bases for J; bases not matched to a gene: 7. The germline V gene encodes CDR1 MGHRA and CDR2 YSYEKL. CDR3 DNA: TGCGCCAGCAGCCAAGATTACCTAGCGGGGGGCGACTACGAGCAGTACTTC. The encoded protein is CASSQDYLAGGDYEQYF.